This TCR beta chain derives from a study of blood T cell repertoires in COVID-19. The method was immunoSEQ multiplex PCR; TCRdb's version includes in-frame clones alone and lacks a portion of them. The sample holds a few hundred thousand clones, roughly 86% seen once. Germline loops: CDR1 SGHRS, CDR2 YFSETQ. The length of the CDR3 is 16 residues. The V and J ends lost 0 bases and 3 bases, in that order; junction bases with no gene match: 6. The clonotype comes from a woman in her 30s with COVID-19, enrolled during active disease. Sequences were obtained from peripheral blood. This rearrangement joins TRBV5-1 to TRBJ1-5, with 7 bases matching TRBD1. The CDR3 nucleotides are TGCGCCAGCAGCTTGGCCCCAGGGGGGCACAATCAGCCCCAGCATTTT. Its translation is CASSLAPGGHNQPQHF.